The source of this T cell receptor beta chain is a study of cytomegalovirus exposure and HLA in healthy donors. Study context: The roughly 700 first-cohort repertoires shared a platform with the roughly 120 validation repertoires, as reported in a later analysis. Whole-study results and caveats: Overall, under 200 TCR beta chains were annotated as cytomegalovirus-associated.

Sequenced by immunoSEQ multiplex PCR; TCRdb stores in-frame clones only, minus some. The data show 90,000 to 150,000 clones, roughly 90% seen once. Of note for this clone: What it binds is unknown.

The CDR3 contains 16 residues. Germline V CDR1 and CDR2: SGHTA, FQGNSA. V lost 1 base and J lost 5; bases outside the gene matches: 6. The sequencing sample was made of PBMCs. The clonotype originates from a woman aged 18-30 years in good health and CMV-seropositive. The chain recombines TRBV7-2 with TRBJ2-2, with 8 bases matching TRBD2. The CDR3 sequence: CASSLVSGGPTGELFF. CDR3 in DNA: TGTGCCAGCAGCTTAGTCAGCGGGGGACCGACCGGGGAGCTGTTTTTT.